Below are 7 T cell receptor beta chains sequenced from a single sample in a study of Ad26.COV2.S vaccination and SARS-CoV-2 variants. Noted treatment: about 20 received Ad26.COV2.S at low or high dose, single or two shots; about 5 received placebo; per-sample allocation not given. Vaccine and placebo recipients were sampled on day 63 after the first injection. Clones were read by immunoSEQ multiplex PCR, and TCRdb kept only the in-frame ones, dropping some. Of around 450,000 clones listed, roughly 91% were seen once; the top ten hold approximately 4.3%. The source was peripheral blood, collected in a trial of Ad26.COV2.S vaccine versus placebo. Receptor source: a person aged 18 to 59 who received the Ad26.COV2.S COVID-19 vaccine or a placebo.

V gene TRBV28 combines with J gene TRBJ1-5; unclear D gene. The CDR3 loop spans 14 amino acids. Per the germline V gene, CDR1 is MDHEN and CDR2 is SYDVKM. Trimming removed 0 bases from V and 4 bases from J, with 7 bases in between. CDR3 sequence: CASSLWAENQPQHF. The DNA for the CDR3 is TGTGCCAGCAGTTTATGGGCAGAAAATCAGCCCCAGCATTTT.

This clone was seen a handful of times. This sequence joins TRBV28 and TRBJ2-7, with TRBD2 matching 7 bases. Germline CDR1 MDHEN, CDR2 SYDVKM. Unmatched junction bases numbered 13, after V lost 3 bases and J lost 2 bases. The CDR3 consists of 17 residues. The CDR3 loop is CASSFSTGLAATYEQYF. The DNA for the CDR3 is TGTGCCAGCAGTTTTTCTACTGGGCTAGCGGCCACCTACGAGCAGTACTTC.

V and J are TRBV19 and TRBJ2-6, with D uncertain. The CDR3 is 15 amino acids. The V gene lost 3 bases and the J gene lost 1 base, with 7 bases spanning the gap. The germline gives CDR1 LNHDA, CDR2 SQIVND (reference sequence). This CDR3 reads CASSMARSGANVLTF. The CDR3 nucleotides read TGTGCCAGTAGTATGGCTCGGTCTGGGGCCAACGTCCTGACTTTC.

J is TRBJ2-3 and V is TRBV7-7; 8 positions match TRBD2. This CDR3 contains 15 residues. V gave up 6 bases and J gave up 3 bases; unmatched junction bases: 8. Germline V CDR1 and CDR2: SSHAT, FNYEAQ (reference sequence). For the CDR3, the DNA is TGTGCCAGCAGGGAACCGGGGGGGTCGACAGATACGCAGTATTTT. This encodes CASREPGGSTDTQYF.

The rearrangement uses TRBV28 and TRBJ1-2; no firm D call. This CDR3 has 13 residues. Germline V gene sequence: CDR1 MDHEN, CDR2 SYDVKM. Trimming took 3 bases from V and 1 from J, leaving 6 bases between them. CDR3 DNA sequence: TGTGCCAGCAGTTTGCTCCGTAACTATGGCTACACCTTC. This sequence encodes CASSLLRNYGYTF.

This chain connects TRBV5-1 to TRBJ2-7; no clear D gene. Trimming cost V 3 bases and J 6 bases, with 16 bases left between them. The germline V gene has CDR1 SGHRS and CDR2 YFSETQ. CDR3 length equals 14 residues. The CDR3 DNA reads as TGCGCCAGCAGCTGGCTGGGTCCCCTCGGCGAGCAGTACTTC. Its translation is CASSWLGPLGEQYF.

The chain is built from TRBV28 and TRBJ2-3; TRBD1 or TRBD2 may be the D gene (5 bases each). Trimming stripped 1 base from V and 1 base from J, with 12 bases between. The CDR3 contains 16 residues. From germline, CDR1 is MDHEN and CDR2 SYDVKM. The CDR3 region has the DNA TGTGCCAGCAGTTTATCGAGGGGAGCGGGCACAGATACGCAGTATTTT. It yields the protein CASSLSRGAGTDTQYF. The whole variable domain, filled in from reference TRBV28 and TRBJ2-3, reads DVKVTQSSRYLVKRTGEKVFLECVQDMDHENMFWYRQDPGLGLRLIYFSYDVKMKEKGDIPEGYSVSREKKERFSLILESASTNQTSMYLCASSLSRGAGTDTQYFGPGTRLTVL.